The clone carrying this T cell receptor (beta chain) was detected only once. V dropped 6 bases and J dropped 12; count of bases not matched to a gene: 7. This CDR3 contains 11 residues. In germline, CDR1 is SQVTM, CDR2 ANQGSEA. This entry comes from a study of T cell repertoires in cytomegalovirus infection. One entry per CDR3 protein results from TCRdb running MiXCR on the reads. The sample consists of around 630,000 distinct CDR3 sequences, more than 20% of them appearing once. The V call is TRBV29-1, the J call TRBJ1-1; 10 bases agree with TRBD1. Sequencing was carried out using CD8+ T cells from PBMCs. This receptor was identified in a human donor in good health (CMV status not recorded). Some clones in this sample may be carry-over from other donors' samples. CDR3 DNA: TGCAGCGTCCGGACAGGGGGTGCCCCTTTCTTT. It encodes CSVRTGGAPFF.